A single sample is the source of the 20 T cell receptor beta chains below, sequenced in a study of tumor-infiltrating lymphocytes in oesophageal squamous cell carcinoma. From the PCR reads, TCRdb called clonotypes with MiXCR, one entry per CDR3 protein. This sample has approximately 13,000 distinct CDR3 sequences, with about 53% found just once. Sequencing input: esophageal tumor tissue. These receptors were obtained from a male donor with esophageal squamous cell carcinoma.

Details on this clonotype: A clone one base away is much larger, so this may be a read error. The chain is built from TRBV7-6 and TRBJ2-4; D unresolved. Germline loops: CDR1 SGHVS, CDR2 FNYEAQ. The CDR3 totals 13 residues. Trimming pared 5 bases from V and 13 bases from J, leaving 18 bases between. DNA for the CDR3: TGTGCCAGCAGCCCCCCTATTGCACAACAGCAGTACTTC. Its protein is CASSPPIAQQQYF.

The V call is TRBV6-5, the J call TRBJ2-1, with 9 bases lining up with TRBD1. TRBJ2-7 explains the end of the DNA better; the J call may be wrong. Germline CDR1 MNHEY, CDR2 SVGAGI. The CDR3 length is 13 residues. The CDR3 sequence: CASKHGQGYEQYF. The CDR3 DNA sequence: TGTGCCAGCAAGCATGGACAGGGGTACGAGCAGTACTTC.

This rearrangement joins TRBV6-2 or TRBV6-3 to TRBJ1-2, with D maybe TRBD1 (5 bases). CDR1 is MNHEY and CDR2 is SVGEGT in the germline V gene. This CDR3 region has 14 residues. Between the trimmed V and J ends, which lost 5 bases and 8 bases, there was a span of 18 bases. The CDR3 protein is CASSKVLGPRGYTF. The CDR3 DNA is TGTGCCAGCAGTAAGGTCCTGGGGCCTAGGGGCTACACCTTC.

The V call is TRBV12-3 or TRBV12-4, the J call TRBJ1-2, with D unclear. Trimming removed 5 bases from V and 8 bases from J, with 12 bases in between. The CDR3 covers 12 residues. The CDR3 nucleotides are TGTGCCAGCAGTCTGCTCGCTGGAGGCTACACCTTC. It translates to CASSLLAGGYTF.

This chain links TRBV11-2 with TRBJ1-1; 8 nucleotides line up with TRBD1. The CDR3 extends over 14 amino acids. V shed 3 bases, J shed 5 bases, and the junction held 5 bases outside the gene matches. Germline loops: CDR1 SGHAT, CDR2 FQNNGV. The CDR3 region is CASSLETGGTEAFF. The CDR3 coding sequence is TGTGCCAGCAGCTTGGAAACAGGGGGTACTGAAGCTTTCTTT.

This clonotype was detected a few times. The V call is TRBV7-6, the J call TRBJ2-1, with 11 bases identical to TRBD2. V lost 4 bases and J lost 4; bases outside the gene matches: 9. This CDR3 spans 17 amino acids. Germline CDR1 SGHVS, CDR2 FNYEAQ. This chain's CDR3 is CASSSLGLAGGYNEQFF. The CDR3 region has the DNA TGTGCCAGCAGCTCCCTGGGGCTAGCGGGAGGTTACAATGAGCAGTTCTTC. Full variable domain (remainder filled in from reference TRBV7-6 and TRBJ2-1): GAGVSQSPRYKVTKRGQDVALRCDPISGHVSLYWYRQALGQGPEFLTYFNYEAQQDKSGLPNDRFSAERPEGSISTLTIQRTEQRDSAMYRCASSSLGLAGGYNEQFFGPGTRLTVL.

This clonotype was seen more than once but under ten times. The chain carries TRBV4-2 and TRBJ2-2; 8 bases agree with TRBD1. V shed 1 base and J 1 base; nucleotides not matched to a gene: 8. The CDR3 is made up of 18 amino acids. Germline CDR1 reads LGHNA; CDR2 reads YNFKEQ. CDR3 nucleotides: TGTGCCAGCAGCCAAGGTCGGACCAGGGGGCTGAACACCGGGGAGCTGTTTTTT. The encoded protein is CASSQGRTRGLNTGELFF.

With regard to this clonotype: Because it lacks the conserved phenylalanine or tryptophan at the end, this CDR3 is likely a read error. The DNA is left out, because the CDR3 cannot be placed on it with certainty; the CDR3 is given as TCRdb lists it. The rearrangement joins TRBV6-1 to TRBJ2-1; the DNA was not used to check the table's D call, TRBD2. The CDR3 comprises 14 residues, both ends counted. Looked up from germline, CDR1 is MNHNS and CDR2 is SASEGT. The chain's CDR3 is CASSGGTYGYTFGS.

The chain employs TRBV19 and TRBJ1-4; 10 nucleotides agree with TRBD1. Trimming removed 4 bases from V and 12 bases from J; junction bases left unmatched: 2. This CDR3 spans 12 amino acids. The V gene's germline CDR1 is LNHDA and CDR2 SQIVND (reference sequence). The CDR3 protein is CASSTDRGQLFF. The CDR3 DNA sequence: TGTGCCAGTAGTACCGACAGGGGGCAACTGTTTTTT.

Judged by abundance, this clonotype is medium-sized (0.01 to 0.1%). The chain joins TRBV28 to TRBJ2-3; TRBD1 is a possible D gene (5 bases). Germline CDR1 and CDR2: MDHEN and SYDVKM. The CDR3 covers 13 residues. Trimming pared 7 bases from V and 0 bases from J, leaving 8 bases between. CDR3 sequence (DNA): TGTGCCAGCATCGACAGTAGCACAGATACGCAGTATTTT. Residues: CASIDSSTDTQYF.

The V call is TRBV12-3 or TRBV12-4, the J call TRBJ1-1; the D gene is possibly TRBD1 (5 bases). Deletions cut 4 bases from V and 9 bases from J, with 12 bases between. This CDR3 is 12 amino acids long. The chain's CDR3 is CASSYWGWKAFF. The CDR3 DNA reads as TGTGCCAGCAGTTATTGGGGCTGGAAAGCTTTCTTT.

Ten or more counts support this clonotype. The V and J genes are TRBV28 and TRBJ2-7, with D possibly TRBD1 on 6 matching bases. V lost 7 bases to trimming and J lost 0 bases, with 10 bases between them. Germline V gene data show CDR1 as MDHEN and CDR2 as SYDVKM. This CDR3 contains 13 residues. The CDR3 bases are TGTGCCAGCACGGACAGCAGCTCCTACGAGCAGTACTTC. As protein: CASTDSSSYEQYF.

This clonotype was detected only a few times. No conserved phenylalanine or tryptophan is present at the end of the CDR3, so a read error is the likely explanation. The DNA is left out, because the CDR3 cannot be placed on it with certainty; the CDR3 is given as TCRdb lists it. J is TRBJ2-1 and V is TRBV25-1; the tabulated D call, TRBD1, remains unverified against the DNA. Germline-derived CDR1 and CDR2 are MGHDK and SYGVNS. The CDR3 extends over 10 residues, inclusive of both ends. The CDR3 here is CASSRDIIIG.

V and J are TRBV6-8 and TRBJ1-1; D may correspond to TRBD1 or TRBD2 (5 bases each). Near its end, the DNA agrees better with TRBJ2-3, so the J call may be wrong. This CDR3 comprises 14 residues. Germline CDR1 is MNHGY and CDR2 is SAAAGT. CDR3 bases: TGTGCCAGCAGTCCCGGGACCGCCACCAGGACGCAGTATTTT. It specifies CASSPGTATRTQYF.

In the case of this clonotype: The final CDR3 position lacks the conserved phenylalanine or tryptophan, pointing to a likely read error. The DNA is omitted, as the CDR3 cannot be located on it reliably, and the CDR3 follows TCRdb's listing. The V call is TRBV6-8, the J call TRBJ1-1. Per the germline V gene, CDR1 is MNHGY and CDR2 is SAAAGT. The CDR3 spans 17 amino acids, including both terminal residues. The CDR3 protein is CASLGTSGKAMSSSSGQ.

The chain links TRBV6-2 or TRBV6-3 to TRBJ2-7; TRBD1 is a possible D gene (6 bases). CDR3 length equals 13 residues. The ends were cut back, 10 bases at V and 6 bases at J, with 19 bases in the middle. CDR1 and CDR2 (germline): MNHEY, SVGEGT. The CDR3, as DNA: TGTGCCATCAGGGGCACCGGGGCGAGCGAGCAGTACTTC. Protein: CAIRGTGASEQYF.

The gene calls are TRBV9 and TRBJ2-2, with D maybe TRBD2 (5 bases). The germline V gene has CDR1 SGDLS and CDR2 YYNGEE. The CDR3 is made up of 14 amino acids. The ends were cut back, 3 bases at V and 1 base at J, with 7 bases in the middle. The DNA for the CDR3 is TGTGCCAGCAGCGGGGCGGGGAACACCGGGGAGCTGTTTTTT. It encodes CASSGAGNTGELFF.

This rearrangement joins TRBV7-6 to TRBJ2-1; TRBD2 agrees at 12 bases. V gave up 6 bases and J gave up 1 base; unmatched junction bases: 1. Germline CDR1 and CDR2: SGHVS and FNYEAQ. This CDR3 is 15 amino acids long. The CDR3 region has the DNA TGTGCCAGCAGGACTAGCGGGGGATCCTACAATGAGCAGTTCTTC. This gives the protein CASRTSGGSYNEQFF.

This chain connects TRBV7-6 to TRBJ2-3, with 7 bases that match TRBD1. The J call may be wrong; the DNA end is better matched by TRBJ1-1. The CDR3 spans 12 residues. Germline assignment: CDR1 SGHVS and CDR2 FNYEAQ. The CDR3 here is CASSSGGAEAFF. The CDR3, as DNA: TGTGCCAGCAGTTCAGGGGGGGCTGAAGCTTTCTTT.

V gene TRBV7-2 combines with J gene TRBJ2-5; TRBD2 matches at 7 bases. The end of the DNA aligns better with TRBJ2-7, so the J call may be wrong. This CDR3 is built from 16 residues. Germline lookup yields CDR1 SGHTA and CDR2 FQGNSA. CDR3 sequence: CASSKRVASGAYEQYF. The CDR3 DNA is TGTGCCAGCAGCAAACGGGTCGCTAGCGGAGCCTACGAGCAGTACTTC.